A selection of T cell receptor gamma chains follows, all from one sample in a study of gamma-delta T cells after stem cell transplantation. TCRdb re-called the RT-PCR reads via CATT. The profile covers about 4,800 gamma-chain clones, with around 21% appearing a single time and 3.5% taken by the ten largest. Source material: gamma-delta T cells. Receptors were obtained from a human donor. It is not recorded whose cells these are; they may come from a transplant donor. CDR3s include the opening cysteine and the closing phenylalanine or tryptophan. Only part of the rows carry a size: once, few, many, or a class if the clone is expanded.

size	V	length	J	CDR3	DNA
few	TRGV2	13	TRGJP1	CATRDGLGWFKIF	TGTGCCACCAGGGACGGCCTAGGTTGGTTCAAGATATTT
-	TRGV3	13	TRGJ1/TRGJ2	CATWDSYYYKKLF	TGTGCCACCTGGGACAGCTATTATTATAAGAAACTCTTT
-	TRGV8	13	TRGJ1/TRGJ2	CATWDRGYYKKLF	TGTGCCACCTGGGATCGAGGTTATTATAAGAAACTCTTT
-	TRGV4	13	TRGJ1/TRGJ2	CATWDELFYKKLF	TGTGCCACCTGGGATGAGCTATTTTATAAGAAACTCTTT
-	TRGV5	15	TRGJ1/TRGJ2	CATWDRPRNYYKKLF	TGTGCCACCTGGGACAGGCCCCGGAATTATTATAAGAAACTCTTT
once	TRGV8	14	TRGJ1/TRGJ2	CATWGDSRRSKKLF	TGTGCCACCTGGGGGGATTCACGTAGGAGTAAGAAACTCTTT
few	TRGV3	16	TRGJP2	CATWDRPNSSDWIKTF	TGTGCCACCTGGGACAGGCCAAATAGTAGTGATTGGATCAAGACGTTT
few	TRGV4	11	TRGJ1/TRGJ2	CATWDGGEKLF	TGTGCCACCTGGGATGGAGGGGAGAAACTCTTT
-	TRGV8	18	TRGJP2	CATWDMVRKYSSDWIKTF	TGTGCCACCTGGGATATGGTACGAAAATATAGTAGTGATTGGATCAAAACGTTT
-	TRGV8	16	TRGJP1	CATWERPYTTGWFKIF	TGTGCCACCTGGGAGCGCCCTTATACCACTGGTTGGTTCAAGATATTT